This paragraph reports one T cell receptor (beta chain). These data are taken from a study of blood T cell repertoires in COVID-19. Study information: The United States, Italy and Spain provided the acute and convalescent COVID-19 samples. Sample material is recorded as cDNA or gDNA derived from T cells, B-cell-depleted T cells, or PBMCs.

Sequencing was performed with immunoSEQ multiplex PCR; in TCRdb, only in-frame clones are kept and a portion is missing. The profile shows roughly 300,000 clones, approximately 87% of them singletons. In germline, CDR1 is DFQATT, CDR2 SNEGSKA (reference sequence). The trim removed 3 bases at V and 7 bases at J, leaving 2 bases unmatched. The CDR3 contains 12 residues. The sample comprised peripheral blood. The chain carries TRBV20-1 and TRBJ1-3; 8 nucleotides align to TRBD1. The clonotype was recovered from a woman in her forties or fifties who had recovered from COVID-19. The CDR3 region has the DNA TGCAGTGCTAGTCCAGGGGGCAACACCATATATTTT. It is translated as CSASPGGNTIYF.